This T cell receptor beta chain was identified in a study of blood T cell repertoires in COVID-19. Overall study: Samples came from the United States, Italy and Spain, spanning acute and convalescent COVID-19. The cDNA or gDNA used as material had been derived from T cells, B-cell-depleted T cells, or PBMCs.

Trimming left V 2 bases short and J 6 bases short, with 13 bases between. The CDR3 loop spans 14 amino acids. Looked up from germline, CDR1 is SNHLY and CDR2 is FYNNEI. Under the authors' procedure: Estimation of nucleated cell counts relied on the amplification of reference gene primers. This table comes from immunoSEQ multiplex PCR, and its TCRdb copy is limited to in-frame clones, with some not included. V and J calls and clone size follow that table, whereas D and trimming were derived from the DNA. The sample lists about 67,000 clones; roughly three quarters were seen once. This chain uses TRBV2 with TRBJ2-5, with D maybe TRBD2 (5 bases). Sequenced material: peripheral blood. This TCR was sampled from a woman aged 60-75 years with acute or convalescent COVID-19. The CDR3 DNA sequence: TGTGCCAGCAGTGAAAGCCCTAGCCCGCAGACCCAGTACTTC. This encodes CASSESPSPQTQYF.